This paragraph reports one T cell receptor beta chain. Its antigen remains unknown. The sample belongs to a study of cytomegalovirus exposure and HLA in healthy donors. Study-level information: From HLA-typed donors, an early data release held around 80 million unique TCRs. Study-level points and caveats: In a later analysis, HLA-C alleles had the fewest associated TCRs, DRB1 alleles the most. Being productive about 87% or about 30% of the time was typical of most TCR beta V segments in an earlier analysis. In vitro checks showed that a few CMV-associated chains really do target CMV antigens.

Primers included in the PCR were 60 Vbeta and 13 Jbeta primers. TCRdb keeps only in-frame clones here, not all; method: immunoSEQ multiplex PCR. The sample records fewer than 75,000 clones, 80% being singletons. Looked up from germline, CDR1 is SGHAT and CDR2 is FQNNGV. V shed 5 bases and J 5 bases; nucleotides not matched to a gene: 1. The CDR3 has 12 amino acids. The chain joins TRBV11-2 to TRBJ2-5, with 8 bases identical to TRBD2. The sequence derives from a woman aged 25-40 years in good health and CMV-seronegative. Sample: PBMCs. The CDR3 coding sequence is TGTGCCAGCAGCACGGGGGGGGAGACCCAGTACTTC. It specifies CASSTGGETQYF.